The 5 T cell receptor beta chains given below trace back to one sample, sequenced in a study of early T cells in non-severe SARS-CoV-2 infection. TCRdb ran MiXCR on the 5' RACE reads and lists one entry per CDR3 protein. The profile shows more than 55,000 distinct CDR3 sequences, around 9% of them singletons. Sequenced: whole blood. The receptors come from an adult who was a healthcare worker with PCR-confirmed SARS-CoV-2 infection or an uninfected control (not recorded which).

This clonotype was counted a few times. V gene TRBV28 combines with J gene TRBJ2-3; D might be TRBD1 or TRBD2, each matching 5 bases. CDR1 and CDR2 (germline): MDHEN, SYDVKM. Trimming cost V 7 bases and J 1 base, with 12 bases left between them. There are 14 residues in the CDR3. In nucleotides, the CDR3 is TGTGCCAGCAACAGGAGCGGACGCACAGATACGCAGTATTTT. This codes for CASNRSGRTDTQYF.

This clonotype was found many times. This rearrangement joins TRBV6-2 or TRBV6-3 to TRBJ2-7; 11 nucleotides line up with TRBD1. Trimming took 8 bases from V and 0 from J; bases not matched to a gene: 9. From germline, CDR1 is MNHEY and CDR2 SVGEGT. CDR3 length: 16 amino acids. CDR3 sequence: CASGTGGDRSSYEQYF. The DNA for the CDR3 is TGTGCCAGCGGGACAGGGGGAGACCGGAGCTCCTACGAGCAGTACTTC.

This clonotype was recorded many times. The rearrangement links TRBV6-2 or TRBV6-3 to TRBJ2-5, with 10 bases lining up with TRBD1. Trimming cost V 4 bases and J 4 bases; bases outside gene matches: 9. The CDR3 runs 16 residues. Germline assignment: CDR1 MNHEY and CDR2 SVGEGT. The CDR3 is CASSLGQGFTRETQYF. In nucleotides, the CDR3 is TGTGCCAGCAGTTTGGGACAGGGGTTCACAAGAGAGACCCAGTACTTC.

The V gene is TRBV6-2 or TRBV6-3, the J gene TRBJ1-5; the D gene is possibly TRBD1 (5 bases). Trimming cost V 6 bases and J 3 bases, with 12 bases left between them. CDR3 length: 14 amino acids. Germline V gives CDR1 MNHEY, CDR2 SVGEGT. The CDR3 loop reads CASREQVFNQPQHF. Written as DNA, the CDR3 is TGTGCCAGCAGGGAACAGGTTTTCAATCAGCCCCAGCATTTT.

V is TRBV29-1 and J is TRBJ2-2, with 7 bases that match TRBD1. The V segment lost 7 bases and the J segment 8 bases; nucleotides outside the gene matches: 7. Germline CDR1 and CDR2: SQVTM and ANQGSEA. The CDR3 is 12 amino acids. In DNA form, the CDR3 reads TGCAGCGCGGGGACAGCCGGAGGGGAGCTGTTTTTT. This gives the protein CSAGTAGGELFF.